This entry describes one TCR beta chain. What it binds is not known. This sample's RNA came from whole unsorted tissue. More than 3 cm separated this lung sample from the edge of the tumor. Chemotherapy-naive patients with new lung cancer underwent thoracic surgery in China, August–November 2014. Germline V lookup: CDR1 SQVTM, CDR2 ANQGSEA. The CDR3 is 13 amino acids. The sample comes from a study of tumor and adjacent non-tumor tissue in lung cancer. Study overall: There were 11 to 12 adenocarcinoma, 2 squamous cell carcinoma and 1 small cell lung cancer cases. Regarding the study as a whole: Top 100 clones took a larger repertoire share in normal lung. Tumor TCR diversity, when higher, was linked to shorter survival.

The library came from three nested PCR rounds adapted from ARM-PCR protocols. Using its own MiXCR run on the multiplex PCR reads, TCRdb lists one record per CDR3 protein. The repertoire holds roughly 69,000 distinct CDR3 sequences, roughly 77% seen once, with 35% to 50% in the top ten. V and J are TRBV29-1 and TRBJ1-1; maybe TRBD1 (5 bases). This TCR came from a man aged 55 to 70 with non-small cell lung cancer. Material: distant non-tumor lung tissue. CDR3 residues: CIASAWGDSEAFF. CDR3 DNA sequence: TGCATCGCCTCGGCATGGGGGGACTCTGAAGCTTTCTTT. The full variable domain, rest sourced from reference TRBV29-1 and TRBJ1-1, is SAVISQKPSRDICQRGTSLTIQCQVDSQVTMMFWYRQQPGQSLTLIATANQGSEATYESGFVIDKFPISRPNLTFSTLTVSNMSPEDSSIYLCIASAWGDSEAFFGQGTRLTVV.